Listed below are T cell receptor beta chains from one sample, sequenced in a study of blood T cell repertoires in COVID-19. The repertoire was sequenced with immunoSEQ multiplex PCR; TCRdb's copy has only in-frame clones and lacks some. The sample includes roughly 150,000 clones, 70% to 85% seen only once; the top ten take approximately 7%. The sequenced material came from peripheral blood. These receptors were collected from a man older than 75 with COVID-19, enrolled during active disease. Each CDR3 is given with its conserved first and last residue. A D gene is named only where the DNA matches it firmly. Where a row states a size, it is once, few, many or the class of an expanded clone; other rows omit it.

d_gene: -; abundance: -; j_gene: TRBJ2-5; v_gene: TRBV7-2; CDR3aa: CASSLQGETQYF; CDR3nt: TGTGCCAGCAGCTTACAGGGAGAGACCCAGTACTTC
d_gene: TRBD1; abundance: -; j_gene: TRBJ2-3; v_gene: TRBV5-1; CDR3aa: CASSTGQGADTQYF; CDR3nt: TGCGCCAGCAGCACGGGACAGGGGGCAGATACGCAGTATTTT
d_gene: -; abundance: -; j_gene: TRBJ2-5; v_gene: TRBV9; CDR3aa: CASSVGVTQETQYF; CDR3nt: TGTGCCAGCAGCGTCGGGGTCACCCAAGAGACCCAGTACTTC
d_gene: TRBD2; abundance: -; j_gene: TRBJ2-7; v_gene: TRBV15; CDR3aa: CATSREGGGSYEQYF; CDR3nt: TGTGCCACCAGCAGAGAGGGCGGGGGATCCTACGAGCAGTACTTC
d_gene: -; abundance: few; j_gene: TRBJ1-5; v_gene: TRBV6-1; CDR3aa: CASSEQRAEQPQHF; CDR3nt: TGTGCCAGCAGTGAGCAGCGAGCAGAACAGCCCCAGCATTTT
d_gene: -; abundance: -; j_gene: TRBJ1-1; v_gene: TRBV27; CDR3aa: CASSLYRNTEAFF; CDR3nt: TGTGCCAGCAGTTTATACAGGAACACTGAAGCTTTCTTT
d_gene: TRBD1; abundance: -; j_gene: TRBJ1-4; v_gene: TRBV7-9; CDR3aa: CASSTRDRVNEKLFF; CDR3nt: TGTGCCAGCAGCACCCGGGACAGGGTTAATGAAAAACTGTTTTTT
d_gene: TRBD1; abundance: few; j_gene: TRBJ2-5; v_gene: TRBV18; CDR3aa: CASSPGQGIPYQETQYF; CDR3nt: TGTGCCAGCTCACCTGGACAGGGGATCCCGTACCAAGAGACCCAGTACTTC
d_gene: TRBD1; abundance: -; j_gene: TRBJ1-2; v_gene: TRBV3-1/TRBV3-2; CDR3aa: CASSQGQATYGYTF; CDR3nt: TGTGCCAGCAGCCAGGGACAGGCGACCTATGGCTACACCTTC
d_gene: TRBD1; abundance: -; j_gene: TRBJ1-4; v_gene: TRBV2; CDR3aa: CASSVDRGTNEKLFF; CDR3nt: TGTGCCAGCAGTGTAGACAGGGGAACTAATGAAAAACTGTTTTTT
d_gene: -; abundance: -; j_gene: TRBJ1-4; v_gene: TRBV6-5; CDR3aa: CASTDSPRGSEKLFF; CDR3nt: TGTGCCAGCACTGACTCCCCCCGGGGGAGTGAAAAACTGTTTTTT
d_gene: TRBD1; abundance: few; j_gene: TRBJ2-1; v_gene: TRBV5-5; CDR3aa: CASSLGTGLYYNEQFF; CDR3nt: TGTGCCAGCAGCTTGGGGACAGGGCTATACTACAATGAGCAGTTCTTC
d_gene: -; abundance: -; j_gene: TRBJ2-7; v_gene: TRBV4-3; CDR3aa: CASSQGTEPSYEQYF; CDR3nt: TGCGCCAGCAGCCAAGGGACAGAACCCTCCTACGAGCAGTACTTC
d_gene: -; abundance: few; j_gene: TRBJ2-2; v_gene: TRBV3-1/TRBV3-2; CDR3aa: CASSPGSSGNTGELFF; CDR3nt: TGTGCCAGCAGCCCCGGCTCAAGCGGGAACACCGGGGAGCTGTTTTTT
d_gene: -; abundance: -; j_gene: TRBJ2-7; v_gene: TRBV18; CDR3aa: CASSPDSEQYF; CDR3nt: TGTGCCAGCTCTCCGGACAGCGAGCAGTACTTC
d_gene: TRBD1; abundance: -; j_gene: TRBJ1-2; v_gene: TRBV24-1; CDR3aa: CATSDMGQGMGYTF; CDR3nt: TGTGCCACCAGTGATATGGGACAGGGGATGGGCTACACCTTC
d_gene: -; abundance: -; j_gene: TRBJ1-2; v_gene: TRBV5-1; CDR3aa: CASSLSQGTIGYTF; CDR3nt: TGCGCCAGCAGCTTGTCACAGGGTACGATCGGCTACACCTTC
d_gene: TRBD1; abundance: -; j_gene: TRBJ2-7; v_gene: TRBV5-1; CDR3aa: CASSGDRGYSYEQYF; CDR3nt: TGCGCCAGCAGCGGGGACAGGGGGTACTCCTACGAGCAGTACTTC
d_gene: -; abundance: -; j_gene: TRBJ2-3; v_gene: TRBV7-9; CDR3aa: CASSQGGGEGTQYF; CDR3nt: TGTGCCAGCAGCCAAGGGGGGGGCGAGGGTACGCAGTATTTT
d_gene: -; abundance: -; j_gene: TRBJ1-2; v_gene: TRBV5-1; CDR3aa: CASSLSGVNYGYTF; CDR3nt: TGCGCCAGCAGCTTGTCAGGGGTAAACTATGGCTACACCTTC
d_gene: -; abundance: -; j_gene: TRBJ2-2; v_gene: TRBV28; CDR3aa: CASSLAQVNTGELFF; CDR3nt: TGTGCCAGCAGTTTAGCCCAGGTGAACACCGGGGAGCTGTTTTTT
d_gene: TRBD1; abundance: -; j_gene: TRBJ2-7; v_gene: TRBV5-6; CDR3aa: CASSWDRNYEQYF; CDR3nt: TGTGCCAGCAGCTGGGACAGGAACTACGAGCAGTACTTC
d_gene: TRBD2; abundance: -; j_gene: TRBJ2-1; v_gene: TRBV3-1/TRBV3-2; CDR3aa: CASSLPGTSYNEQFF; CDR3nt: TGTGCCAGCAGCCTGCCCGGGACTAGCTACAATGAGCAGTTCTTC
d_gene: TRBD2; abundance: -; j_gene: TRBJ2-7; v_gene: TRBV7-3; CDR3aa: CASSLGTGTNDEQYF; CDR3nt: TGTGCCAGCAGCTTAGGTACCGGGACTAACGACGAGCAGTACTTC
d_gene: -; abundance: -; j_gene: TRBJ2-1; v_gene: TRBV6-5; CDR3aa: CASSLASSYNEQFF; CDR3nt: TGTGCCAGCAGTTTAGCTAGCTCCTACAATGAGCAGTTCTTC
d_gene: TRBD1; abundance: once; j_gene: TRBJ1-3; v_gene: TRBV7-9; CDR3aa: CATRQGTSGNTIYF; CDR3nt: TGTGCCACAAGACAGGGTACGTCTGGAAACACCATATATTTT
d_gene: -; abundance: once; j_gene: TRBJ1-2; v_gene: TRBV4-1; CDR3aa: CASSPNRDGGYTF; CDR3nt: TGCGCCAGCAGCCCTAACAGGGACGGAGGCTACACCTTC
d_gene: -; abundance: -; j_gene: TRBJ1-6; v_gene: TRBV19; CDR3aa: CASRQGKASSPLHF; CDR3nt: TGTGCCAGTAGACAGGGAAAAGCGAGTTCACCCCTCCACTTT
d_gene: -; abundance: -; j_gene: TRBJ1-5; v_gene: TRBV7-2; CDR3aa: CASGGPNQPQHF; CDR3nt: TGTGCCAGCGGAGGGCCTAATCAGCCCCAGCATTTT
d_gene: -; abundance: few; j_gene: TRBJ1-6; v_gene: TRBV2; CDR3aa: CASGPMGGNSPLHF; CDR3nt: TGTGCCAGTGGCCCAATGGGGGGTAATTCACCCCTCCACTTT
d_gene: -; abundance: few; j_gene: TRBJ2-3; v_gene: TRBV6-2/TRBV6-3; CDR3aa: CASSSHSRGSTDTQYF; CDR3nt: TGTGCCAGCAGCTCCCACTCCCGGGGAAGCACAGATACGCAGTATTTT
d_gene: TRBD2; abundance: -; j_gene: TRBJ2-2; v_gene: TRBV7-2; CDR3aa: CASSALAGGNGELFF; CDR3nt: TGTGCCAGCAGCGCACTAGCGGGGGGGAACGGGGAGCTGTTTTTT
d_gene: -; abundance: -; j_gene: TRBJ1-2; v_gene: TRBV18; CDR3aa: CASSQQGSPNYGYTF; CDR3nt: TGTGCCAGCTCTCAACAGGGCTCCCCTAACTATGGCTACACCTTC
d_gene: TRBD2; abundance: -; j_gene: TRBJ2-1; v_gene: TRBV5-1; CDR3aa: CASRLAGGYIEQFF; CDR3nt: TGCGCCAGCAGACTAGCGGGGGGATACATTGAGCAGTTCTTC
d_gene: -; abundance: -; j_gene: TRBJ2-5; v_gene: TRBV12-3/TRBV12-4; CDR3aa: CASRQKQETQYF; CDR3nt: TGTGCCAGCAGGCAGAAGCAAGAGACCCAGTACTTC
d_gene: -; abundance: -; j_gene: TRBJ2-1; v_gene: TRBV2; CDR3aa: CASIWQANEQFF; CDR3nt: TGTGCCAGCATCTGGCAGGCCAATGAGCAGTTCTTC
d_gene: TRBD1; abundance: -; j_gene: TRBJ1-2; v_gene: TRBV6-6; CDR3aa: CASSYPSDRGNYGYTF; CDR3nt: TGTGCCAGCAGTTACCCGAGCGACAGGGGGAACTATGGCTACACCTTC
d_gene: -; abundance: -; j_gene: TRBJ2-3; v_gene: TRBV7-2; CDR3aa: CASSLGFLETPPDTQYF; CDR3nt: TGTGCCAGCAGCTTAGGTTTTCTAGAGACCCCGCCGGATACGCAGTATTTT
d_gene: -; abundance: -; j_gene: TRBJ1-1; v_gene: TRBV29-1; CDR3aa: CSVETGLNTEAFF; CDR3nt: TGCAGCGTCGAGACAGGCTTGAACACTGAAGCTTTCTTT
d_gene: -; abundance: -; j_gene: TRBJ2-7; v_gene: TRBV14; CDR3aa: CASSQESANYEQYF; CDR3nt: TGTGCCAGCAGCCAAGAGTCAGCGAATTACGAGCAGTACTTC
d_gene: -; abundance: -; j_gene: TRBJ2-1; v_gene: TRBV4-3; CDR3aa: CASSQATSRNEQFF; CDR3nt: TGCGCCAGCAGCCAAGCAACTTCCCGCAATGAGCAGTTCTTC
d_gene: TRBD2; abundance: -; j_gene: TRBJ2-3; v_gene: TRBV7-9; CDR3aa: CASSSSGLNTQYF; CDR3nt: TGTGCCAGCAGCTCGTCGGGACTAAATACGCAGTATTTT
d_gene: TRBD1; abundance: -; j_gene: TRBJ1-5; v_gene: TRBV10-3; CDR3aa: CAISDTGDQPQHF; CDR3nt: TGTGCCATCAGTGACACAGGGGATCAGCCCCAGCATTTT
d_gene: TRBD2; abundance: -; j_gene: TRBJ2-5; v_gene: TRBV5-1; CDR3aa: CASSFLAGGYSETQYF; CDR3nt: TGCGCCAGCAGCTTCCTAGCGGGGGGGTACAGCGAGACCCAGTACTTC
d_gene: -; abundance: -; j_gene: TRBJ2-7; v_gene: TRBV5-1; CDR3aa: CASSLVGLHYEQYF; CDR3nt: TGCGCCAGCAGCTTGGTTGGACTACACTACGAGCAGTACTTC
d_gene: TRBD2; abundance: once; j_gene: TRBJ2-1; v_gene: TRBV19; CDR3aa: CASSVLAGGFYSYNEQFF; CDR3nt: TGTGCCAGTAGTGTCCTAGCGGGGGGGTTTTATTCCTACAATGAGCAGTTCTTC
d_gene: -; abundance: -; j_gene: TRBJ2-3; v_gene: TRBV11-2; CDR3aa: CASSLLQSTDTQYF; CDR3nt: TGTGCCAGCAGCTTACTACAGTCCACAGATACGCAGTATTTT
d_gene: -; abundance: -; j_gene: TRBJ1-5; v_gene: TRBV5-6; CDR3aa: CASSFLSHLGSNSNQPQHF; CDR3nt: TGTGCCAGCAGCTTTTTAAGCCACCTGGGGAGCAATAGCAATCAGCCCCAGCATTTT
d_gene: TRBD1; abundance: -; j_gene: TRBJ1-5; v_gene: TRBV5-1; CDR3aa: CASSLGGTGVGNQPQHF; CDR3nt: TGCGCCAGCAGCTTGGGAGGGACAGGGGTCGGCAATCAGCCCCAGCATTTT
d_gene: -; abundance: -; j_gene: TRBJ2-1; v_gene: TRBV5-5; CDR3aa: CASSWGVGPNEQFF; CDR3nt: TGTGCCAGCAGTTGGGGGGTCGGCCCCAATGAGCAGTTCTTC
d_gene: -; abundance: once; j_gene: TRBJ2-7; v_gene: TRBV7-8; CDR3aa: CASSRDTHYEQYF; CDR3nt: TGTGCCAGCAGCCGGGACACACACTACGAGCAGTACTTC
d_gene: -; abundance: -; j_gene: TRBJ1-6; v_gene: TRBV6-1; CDR3aa: CASSEVEGSYNSPLHF; CDR3nt: TGTGCCAGCAGTGAGGTGGAGGGGAGCTATAATTCACCCCTCCACTTT
d_gene: -; abundance: -; j_gene: TRBJ2-2; v_gene: TRBV9; CDR3aa: CASSVLYTGELFF; CDR3nt: TGTGCCAGCAGCGTACTTTACACCGGGGAGCTGTTTTTT
d_gene: TRBD1; abundance: -; j_gene: TRBJ1-3; v_gene: TRBV18; CDR3aa: CASSLGTAFSGNTIYF; CDR3nt: TGTGCCAGCTCACTTGGGACAGCCTTTTCTGGAAACACCATATATTTT
d_gene: TRBD2; abundance: -; j_gene: TRBJ2-5; v_gene: TRBV5-1; CDR3aa: CASNSALAGGRVETQYF; CDR3nt: TGCGCCAGCAACTCTGCACTAGCGGGGGGCCGGGTAGAGACCCAGTACTTC